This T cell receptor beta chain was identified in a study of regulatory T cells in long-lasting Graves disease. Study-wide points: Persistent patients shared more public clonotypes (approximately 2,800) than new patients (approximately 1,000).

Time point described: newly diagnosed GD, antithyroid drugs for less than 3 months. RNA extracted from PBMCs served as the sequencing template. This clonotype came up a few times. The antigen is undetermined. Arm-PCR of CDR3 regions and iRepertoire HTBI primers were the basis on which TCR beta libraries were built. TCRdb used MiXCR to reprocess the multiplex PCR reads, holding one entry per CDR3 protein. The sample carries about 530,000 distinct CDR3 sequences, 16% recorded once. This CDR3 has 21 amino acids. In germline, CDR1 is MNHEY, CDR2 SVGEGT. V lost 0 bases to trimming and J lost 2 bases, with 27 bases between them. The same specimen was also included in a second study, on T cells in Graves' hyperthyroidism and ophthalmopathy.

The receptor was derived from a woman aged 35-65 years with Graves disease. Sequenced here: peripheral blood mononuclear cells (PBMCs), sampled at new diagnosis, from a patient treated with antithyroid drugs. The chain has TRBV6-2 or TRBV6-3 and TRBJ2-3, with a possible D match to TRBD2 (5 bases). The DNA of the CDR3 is TGTGCCAGCAGTTACTCGCTCGAAGAGGGTGAAACCAGAGCGTCCACAGATACGCAGTATTTT. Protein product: CASSYSLEEGETRASTDTQYF.